Listed here is a single T cell receptor (beta chain). The antigen is undetermined. This entry comes from a study of T cell responses to AZD1222 COVID-19 vaccine. Study conclusions and caveats: Only five to seven individuals given AZD1222 were seropositive at baseline.

Repertoires were generated with immunoSEQ multiplex PCR, while TCRdb's copy carries only in-frame clones and drops some. This sample has about 260,000 clones; roughly 93% occur once, and the top ten carry around 0.6%. There are 14 residues in the CDR3. Trimming pared 6 bases from V and 5 bases from J, leaving 16 bases between. The germline CDR1 and CDR2 sequences are SGHVS and FQNEAQ. The clonotype originates from an adult in good health. The chain links TRBV7-8 to TRBJ2-5; no firm D call. The sequenced sample was peripheral blood, obtained on day 0 of AZD1222 vaccination. DNA of the CDR3: TGTGCCAGCAGTCCGCTCGGGTCCGGTGAGACCCAGTACTTC. Translation: CASSPLGSGETQYF.